What follows are 18 T cell receptor beta chains derived from one specimen sequenced in a study of cytomegalovirus exposure and HLA in healthy donors (dated by TCRdb to 2015 to 2018). To prepare the library, the immunoSEQ multiplex PCR assay was applied. For the multiplex PCR, a mixture combining 60 forward primers for TCR Vbeta segments and 13 reverse primers for TCR Jbeta segments was used. What TCRdb holds here is the immuneACCESS table cut down to in-frame rearrangements. Part of the clones is not present; checked against another copy, under half of the missing clones reflect an unresolved V gene, and the others are unexplained. The sample table shows 200,000 to 250,000 clones, and about 89% are seen once. The ten biggest clones cover approximately 1% of the sample. Input material: PBMCs. These receptors came from a young woman in good health and CMV-seronegative.

The chain is built from TRBV5-6 and TRBJ2-5; no clear D. CDR1 and CDR2 (germline): SGHDT, YYEEEE. The CDR3 has 14 residues. V was pared by 0 bases and J by 0 bases, with 6 bases between. The DNA for the CDR3 is TGTGCCAGCAGCTTGGTGAGGTACCAAGAGACCCAGTACTTC. It specifies CASSLVRYQETQYF.

The chain combines TRBV6-5 with TRBJ1-6; D gene unclear. Germline CDR1 MNHEY, CDR2 SVGAGI. The CDR3 runs to 14 residues. Trimming pared 6 bases from V and 6 bases from J, leaving 12 bases between. CDR3 DNA: TGTGCCAGCAGCGAGGGTAGACCTAATTCACCCCTCCACTTT. Protein: CASSEGRPNSPLHF.

The gene calls are TRBV30 and TRBJ2-1, with 12 bases fitting TRBD2. Germline CDR1 GTSNPN, CDR2 SVGIG (reference sequence). The CDR3 contains 16 residues. The V and J ends lost 4 bases and 3 bases, in that order; junction bases with no gene match: 7. CDR3 nucleotide sequence: TGTGCCTGGATAGGGCCTAGCGGGAGGGACTACAATGAGCAGTTCTTC. Its protein is CAWIGPSGRDYNEQFF.

The rearrangement links TRBV9 to TRBJ1-2; tentatively, D is TRBD1 (5 bases). The CDR3 covers 14 residues. Germline CDR1 and CDR2: SGDLS and YYNGEE. The ends were cut back, 3 bases at V and 2 bases at J, with 11 bases in the middle. CDR3 residues: CASSATGANYGYTF. CDR3 bases: TGTGCCAGCAGCGCTACAGGTGCCAACTATGGCTACACCTTC.

The rearrangement uses TRBV10-1 and TRBJ2-6, with 7 bases that match TRBD2. The junction had 15 bases not matched to a gene; V was cut back by 6 bases and J by 1 base. Germline V gives CDR1 WNHNN, CDR2 SYGVQD (reference sequence). The CDR3 totals 19 residues. The CDR3: CASRSQGLKPISGANVLTF. Written as DNA, the CDR3 is TGCGCCAGCAGGAGTCAGGGACTAAAACCTATTTCTGGGGCCAACGTCCTGACTTTC.

V gene TRBV11-3 combines with J gene TRBJ1-3; D gene unclear. CDR1 and CDR2 from the germline V gene are SGHNT and YENEEA. This CDR3 has 17 amino acids. V was trimmed by 3 bases and J by 7 bases, leaving 22 bases between them. The CDR3 region is CASSFGPDSSGGNTIYF. CDR3 sequence (DNA): TGTGCCAGCAGCTTCGGCCCCGACTCCTCCGGAGGGAACACCATATATTTT.

The rearrangement links TRBV5-7 to TRBJ1-1; TRBD1 aligns across 8 bases. TRBV5-7 is flagged as an ORF with uncertain function. This CDR3 is 17 amino acids long. V trimming: 4 bases; J trimming: 0 bases; junction bases outside the gene matches: 11. For the CDR3, the DNA is TGTGCCAGCAGCCGTGGACAGGGCCTGAATCTGAACACTGAAGCTTTCTTT. Its protein product is CASSRGQGLNLNTEAFF.

This chain connects TRBV5-1 to TRBJ1-5; D remains ambiguous. Germline V gene sequence: CDR1 SGHRS, CDR2 YFSETQ. This CDR3 spans 13 amino acids. Between the trimmed V and J ends, which lost 5 bases and 0 bases, there was a span of 6 bases. The CDR3 loop is CASSLDSNQPQHF. CDR3 sequence (DNA): TGCGCCAGCAGTTTAGATAGCAATCAGCCCCAGCATTTT.

The chain recombines TRBV4-1 with TRBJ2-1, with 10 nucleotides matching TRBD2. Per the germline V gene, CDR1 is MGHRA and CDR2 is YSYEKL. The CDR3 runs to 16 residues. Unmatched junction bases numbered 7, after V lost 5 bases and J lost 3 bases. The CDR3 reads CASSSTTSGFYNEQFF. Here the CDR3 DNA reads TGCGCCAGCAGCTCAACGACTAGCGGGTTCTACAATGAGCAGTTCTTC.

V is TRBV7-2 and J is TRBJ1-1, with D uncertain. The V end lost 5 bases, the J end lost 7 bases, and 23 bases lay between the germline ends. Germline V lookup: CDR1 SGHTA, CDR2 FQGNSA. The CDR3 length is 16 residues. CDR3 sequence (DNA): TGTGCCAGCAGCCCAAACCCAAGGAGGTATGGGGTTGAAGCTTTCTTT. As protein: CASSPNPRRYGVEAFF.

This clone has only one observation. The rearrangement uses TRBV27 and TRBJ2-2; the match to TRBD1 covers 8 bases. This CDR3 has 16 residues. V dropped 4 bases and J dropped 4; count of bases not matched to a gene: 8. Per germline, CDR1 MNHEY and CDR2 SMNVEV (reference sequence). The chain's CDR3 is CASSYMTGEFTGELFF. CDR3 in DNA: TGTGCCAGCAGTTACATGACAGGGGAGTTCACCGGGGAGCTGTTTTTT.

This clone occurred a few times. The chain links TRBV6-1 to TRBJ1-2; 8 bases are shared with TRBD1. This CDR3 spans 15 amino acids. With V trimmed by 6 bases and J by 1 base, 7 bases remained unmatched. Germline CDR1 is MNHNS and CDR2 is SASEGT. The CDR3 sequence: CASRPGQGVNYGYTF. The CDR3 DNA reads TGTGCCAGCAGGCCCGGACAGGGAGTTAACTATGGCTACACCTTC.

V and J are TRBV6-5 and TRBJ2-1; D is perhaps TRBD1 (5 bases). The CDR3 totals 12 residues. Trimming shortened V by 5 bases and J by 10 bases, and 12 bases separated the two germline ends. Germline assignment: CDR1 MNHEY and CDR2 SVGAGI. CDR3 loop: CASSPTGFEQFF. The DNA of the CDR3 is TGTGCCAGCAGTCCAACAGGTTTCGAGCAGTTCTTC.

The gene calls are TRBV30 and TRBJ1-5, with no clear D. Germline loops: CDR1 GTSNPN, CDR2 SVGIG (reference sequence). Trimming cost V 4 bases and J 1 base, with 8 bases left between them. The CDR3 extends over 13 amino acids. Here the CDR3 reads CAWNAGSNQPQHF. DNA for the CDR3: TGTGCCTGGAATGCGGGAAGCAATCAGCCCCAGCATTTT.

V is TRBV4-1 and J is TRBJ1-1, with TRBD1 matching 7 bases. V was clipped by 0 bases and J by 4 bases; unmatched bases: 5. CDR1 MGHRA and CDR2 YSYEKL come from the germline V gene. CDR3 length: 15 residues. The CDR3 spells CASSQDRGDSTEAFF. Here the CDR3 DNA reads TGCGCCAGCAGCCAAGACAGGGGGGATAGCACTGAAGCTTTCTTT.

This clone has a handful of counts. J is TRBJ2-5 and V is TRBV11-3; tentative D call: TRBD2 (5 bases). Looked up from germline, CDR1 is SGHNT and CDR2 is YENEEA. V lost 5 bases and J 5 bases, leaving 18 bases between the germline ends. The CDR3 is 15 amino acids. In DNA form, the CDR3 reads TGTGCCAGCAGCCCCCTCATGGGGAGAATGGAGACCCAGTACTTC. Its protein product is CASSPLMGRMETQYF.

The V and J genes are TRBV6-5 and TRBJ1-5; 11 bases agree with TRBD1. The CDR3 is 15 amino acids. The germline V gene encodes CDR1 MNHEY and CDR2 SVGAGI. With V trimmed by 7 bases and J by 4 bases, 6 bases remained unmatched. Here the CDR3 DNA reads TGTGCCAGCACCCCGGGACAGGGGGAGAATCAGCCCCAGCATTTT. As protein: CASTPGQGENQPQHF.

The rearrangement links TRBV6-1 to TRBJ2-5, with 13 bases matching TRBD2. The V gene end was trimmed by 6 bases and the J gene end by 4 bases; junction bases not matched to a gene: 5. CDR1 and CDR2 (germline): MNHNS, SASEGT. This CDR3 spans 15 amino acids. The CDR3 DNA follows: TGTGCCAGCAGGGCCTGGACTAGCGGGAGAGAGACCCAGTACTTC. Amino acids: CASRAWTSGRETQYF.